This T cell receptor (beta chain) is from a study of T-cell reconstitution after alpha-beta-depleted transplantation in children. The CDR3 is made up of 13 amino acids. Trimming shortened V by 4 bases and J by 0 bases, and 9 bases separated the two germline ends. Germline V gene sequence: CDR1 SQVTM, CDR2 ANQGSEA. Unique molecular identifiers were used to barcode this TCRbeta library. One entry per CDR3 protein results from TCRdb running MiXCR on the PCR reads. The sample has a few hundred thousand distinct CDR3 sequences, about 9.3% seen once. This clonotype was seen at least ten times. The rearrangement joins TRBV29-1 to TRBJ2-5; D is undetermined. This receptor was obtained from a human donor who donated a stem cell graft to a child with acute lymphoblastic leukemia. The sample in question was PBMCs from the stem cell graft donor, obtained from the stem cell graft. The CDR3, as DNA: TGCAGCGTTGCGAAGACGGACCAAGAGACCCAGTACTTC. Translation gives CSVAKTDQETQYF.